This TCR beta chain emerged from a study of early T cells in non-severe SARS-CoV-2 infection (dated by TCRdb to 2020 to 2023). General notes on the study: Bulk RNA from unsorted whole blood was used for TCR sequencing, so alpha and beta chains could not be paired.

What the research found in general, with its limitations: VDJdb matching was skewed toward anti-spike CD8 responses and likely underestimated virus-specific expansions by missing private and CD4 specificities.

The germline V gene (reference sequence) supplies CDR1 SEHNR and CDR2 FQNEAQ. The CDR3 has 12 amino acids, counting the end cysteine and phenylalanine. The entry retains the CDR3 DNA only, 36 bases that are in frame from base 1. V drops 1 base and J drops 8 bases, leaving 3 bases in between. This clonotype was detected many times. No antigen is known for it. Base qualities are not recorded, but no much larger clone differs from it by a single base. Library method: 5' RACE. For sequencing, a NextSeq 500 was employed. To correct for sequencing error and PCR bias, the TCR library protocol tagged individual cDNA molecules with unique molecular identifiers. Sequencing covered both TCR alpha and beta chains, and within each sample the abundances of alpha and beta sequences were tightly co-correlated. As for the original processing: Decombinator V4 was used to annotate the V gene, J gene and CDR3 of the TCR sequences. TCRs were defined as expanded if a significant change between any two time points was detected under a Poisson model with p below 0.0001. TCR abundances were normalised to the total number of TCRs sequenced in each sample and reported as counts per million. TRAV1-2 paired with TRAJ12, TRAJ20 or TRAJ33 defined MAIT TCRs, while TRAV10 paired with TRAJ18 defined iNKT TCRs. A search of VDJdb, accessed on 1 November 2021, was run for TCRs annotated to CMV, EBV and SARS-CoV-2, with TCRs annotated for multiple antigens excluded. The public reads were quality trimmed at Q25 with fastp and then assembled into clones with MiXCR by TCRdb, keeping productive beta chains. Rows are unified per CDR3 protein, each entry keeping the most common DNA and genes. TCRdb's processing, not the study's, gives the V and J calls here. Within this sample are fewer than 75,000 distinct CDR3 sequences, with more than 15% of them counted one time only. 8% to 10% of the sample is in the top ten clones.

This was a case-control study nested in a cohort of healthcare workers in London, UK, who had nasopharyngeal swab PCR tests and blood samples taken every week. Healthcare workers were recruited during the week of the UK lockdown, between 23 and 31 March 2020, and followed weekly for up to roughly 15 weeks. This chain joins TRBV7-9 to TRBJ1-6, with the identity of the D gene unclear. The TCR comes from an adult who was a healthcare worker with PCR-confirmed SARS-CoV-2 infection or an uninfected control (not recorded which). The sample was whole blood, taken at baseline. The DNA sequence is TGTGCCAGCAGCTTAGGGGATTCACCCCTCCACTTT. Protein translation: CASSLGDSPLHF.